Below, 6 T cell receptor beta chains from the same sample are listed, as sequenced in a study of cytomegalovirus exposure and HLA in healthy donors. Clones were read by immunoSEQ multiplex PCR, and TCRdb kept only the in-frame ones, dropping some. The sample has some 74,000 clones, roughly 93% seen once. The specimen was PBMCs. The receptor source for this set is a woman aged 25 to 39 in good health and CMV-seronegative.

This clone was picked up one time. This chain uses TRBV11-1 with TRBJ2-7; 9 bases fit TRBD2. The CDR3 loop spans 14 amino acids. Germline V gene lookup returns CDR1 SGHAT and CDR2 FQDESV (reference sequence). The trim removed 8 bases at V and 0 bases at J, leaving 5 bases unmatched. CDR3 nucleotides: TGTGCCAGCGCCGATAGCGGGAGCTCCTACGAGCAGTACTTC. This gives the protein CASADSGSSYEQYF. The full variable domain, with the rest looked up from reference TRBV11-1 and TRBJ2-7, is EAEVAQSPRYKITEKSQAVAFWCDPISGHATLYWYRQILGQGPELLVQFQDESVVDDSQLPKDRFSAERLKGVDSTLKIQPAELGDSAMYLCASADSGSSYEQYFGPGTRLTVT.

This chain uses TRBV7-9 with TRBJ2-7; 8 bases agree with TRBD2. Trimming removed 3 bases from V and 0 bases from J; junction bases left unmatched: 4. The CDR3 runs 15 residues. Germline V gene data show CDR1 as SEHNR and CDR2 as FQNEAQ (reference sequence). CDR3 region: CASSFSGKTSYEQYF. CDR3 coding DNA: TGTGCCAGCAGCTTTAGCGGGAAAACCTCCTACGAGCAGTACTTC.

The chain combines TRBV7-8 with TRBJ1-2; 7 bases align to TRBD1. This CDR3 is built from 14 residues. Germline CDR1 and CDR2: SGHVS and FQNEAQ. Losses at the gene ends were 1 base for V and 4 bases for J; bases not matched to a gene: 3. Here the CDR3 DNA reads TGTGCCAGCAGCTTAGATGGGACAGTCTATGGCTACACCTTC. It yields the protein CASSLDGTVYGYTF.

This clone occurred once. The CDR3 DNA reads as TGTGCCAGCAGCTTAGGACCCGGGGGGCGAATCCGTAATGAGCAGTTCTTC. Its translation: CASSLGPGGRIRNEQFF. The rearrangement joins TRBV7-8 to TRBJ2-1, with a weak D call TRBD2 (7 bases). This CDR3 is 17 amino acids long. Germline V gene sequence: CDR1 SGHVS, CDR2 FQNEAQ. V lost 1 base and J 7 bases, leaving 20 bases between the germline ends.

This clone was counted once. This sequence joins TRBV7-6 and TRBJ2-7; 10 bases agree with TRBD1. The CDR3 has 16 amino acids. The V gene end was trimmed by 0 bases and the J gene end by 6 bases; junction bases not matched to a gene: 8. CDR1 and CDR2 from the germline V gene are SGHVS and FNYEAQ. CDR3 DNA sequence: TGTGCCAGCAGCTTAGCGTCCGGGACAGGGGTGTCCGAGCAGTACTTC. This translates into CASSLASGTGVSEQYF.

This CDR3 reads CAWSYREGEKLFF. The CDR3 DNA reads TGTGCCTGGAGCTACAGGGAGGGTGAAAAACTGTTTTTT. The J gene is TRBJ1-4, the V gene TRBV30; a possible D gene is TRBD1 (6 bases). The CDR3 contains 13 residues. CDR1 is GTSNPN, CDR2 SVGIG, per germline (reference sequence). Deletions cut 3 bases from V and 7 bases from J, with 12 bases between.